Presented here are 12 T cell receptor beta chains from one specimen sequenced in a study of cytomegalovirus exposure and HLA in healthy donors. Primers included in the PCR were 60 Vbeta and 13 Jbeta primers. Assay used: immunoSEQ multiplex PCR; TCRdb lists only in-frame clones, some missing. This table holds approximately 81,000 clones, 60% to 80% found once. The sample taken for sequencing was PBMCs. The receptors originated from a woman between 45 and 60 years old in good health and CMV-seropositive.

The chain carries TRBV7-3 and TRBJ1-1; D may be TRBD1 (6 bases). The length of the CDR3 is 15 residues. The germline V gene has CDR1 SGHTA and CDR2 FQGTGA. The V end lost 5 bases, the J end lost 6 bases, and 19 bases lay between the germline ends. CDR3 residues: CASSNGQTLGAEAFF. CDR3 in DNA: TGTGCCAGCAGCAACGGACAGACCCTGGGGGCTGAAGCTTTCTTT. Full variable domain (rest looked up from reference TRBV7-3 and TRBJ1-1): GAGVSQTPSNKVTEKGKYVELRCDPISGHTALYWYRQSLGQGPEFLIYFQGTGAADDSGLPNDRFFAVRPEGSVSTLKIQRTERGDSAVYLCASSNGQTLGAEAFFGQGTRLTVV.

The chain combines TRBV29-1 with TRBJ1-1, with D unclear. Germline CDR1 SQVTM, CDR2 ANQGSEA. V lost 4 bases and J lost 1, with 4 bases in between. The CDR3 extends over 11 amino acids. The CDR3 spells CSVGRNTEAFF. The CDR3 bases are TGCAGCGTTGGCAGGAACACTGAAGCTTTCTTT.

The chain recombines TRBV10-3 with TRBJ2-2; TRBD1 agrees at 8 bases. V lost 1 base and J lost 4; bases outside the gene matches: 5. The CDR3 runs to 16 residues. From germline, CDR1 is ENHRY and CDR2 SYGVKD. The chain's CDR3 is CAISEFMTGATGELFF. CDR3 nucleotide sequence: TGTGCCATCAGTGAGTTTATGACAGGGGCCACCGGGGAGCTGTTTTTT.

The chain recombines TRBV6-1 with TRBJ2-7, with D perhaps TRBD2 (6 bases). The CDR3 consists of 13 residues. Trimming took off 7 bases at V and 0 bases at J, with 10 bases between the two ends. CDR1 and CDR2 from the germline V gene are MNHNS and SASEGT. CDR3 DNA: TGTGCCAGCACCTATAGCGGCTCCTACGAGCAGTACTTC. Its translation: CASTYSGSYEQYF.

CDR3 sequence: CASSLDGTSEFF. The CDR3 DNA sequence: TGTGCCAGCAGCTTAGATGGGACTAGCGAGTTCTTC. This chain connects TRBV11-2 to TRBJ2-1; 10 bases match TRBD2. The germline V gene encodes CDR1 SGHAT and CDR2 FQNNGV. The ends lost 0 bases at V and 14 bases at J; junction bases unmatched: 1. The CDR3 has 12 amino acids.

This clone was seen only a few times. The chain couples TRBV2 to TRBJ2-7; 9 positions agree with TRBD2. The length of the CDR3 is 15 residues. Germline V CDR1 and CDR2: SNHLY, FYNNEI. V was pared by 4 bases and J by 4 bases, with 8 bases of the junction left unmatched. CDR3 residues: CASSASPSGIYEQYF. DNA of the CDR3: TGTGCCAGCAGTGCTTCGCCTAGCGGGATTTACGAGCAGTACTTC. Variable domain in full (rest from reference TRBV2 and TRBJ2-7): EPEVTQTPSHQVTQMGQEVILRCVPISNHLYFYWYRQILGQKVEFLVSFYNNEISEKSEIFDDQFSVERPDGSNFTLKIRSTKLEDSAMYFCASSASPSGIYEQYFGPGTRLTVT.

V usage is TRBV9 and J usage is TRBJ2-4, with D possibly being TRBD1 (5 bases). In germline, CDR1 is SGDLS, CDR2 YYNGEE. CDR3 length: 17 residues. V gave up 3 bases and J gave up 0 bases, with 16 bases separating them. In nucleotides, the CDR3 is TGTGCCAGCAGCGACCCCTCACAGGAAGTAGCCAAAAACATTCAGTACTTC. This translates into CASSDPSQEVAKNIQYF.

V gene TRBV7-8 combines with J gene TRBJ1-4; D uncertain. The length of the CDR3 is 14 residues. Trimming cost V 1 base and J 8 bases, with 11 bases left between them. Germline values: CDR1 SGHVS, CDR2 FQNEAQ. CDR3 sequence (DNA): TGTGCCAGCAGCTTAGAGATAACCGGGGAAAAACTGTTTTTT. This sequence encodes CASSLEITGEKLFF.

The genes are TRBV6-5 and TRBJ1-4, with 7 bases matching TRBD1. Trimming took 4 bases from V and 8 from J; bases not matched to a gene: 10. CDR1 and CDR2 (germline): MNHEY, SVGAGI. There are 15 residues in the CDR3. The CDR3 DNA follows: TGTGCCAGCAGTTTGGGCCGGGACAGAGGGGAAAAACTGTTTTTT. It translates to CASSLGRDRGEKLFF.

The chain uses TRBV4-2 and TRBJ2-1, with 10 bases aligning to TRBD2. The CDR3 length is 15 residues. CDR1 is LGHNA, CDR2 YNFKEQ, per germline. With V trimmed by 3 bases and J by 6 bases, 5 bases remained unmatched. The CDR3 DNA reads as TGTGCCAGCAGCCACGGTCCTAGCGGGAGCAATGAGCAGTTCTTC. This translates into CASSHGPSGSNEQFF.

For this clone: At one end, the junction sequence differs from germline, possibly due to a read error. The CDR3 region is CASSRGGVGNYEQYF. CDR3 sequence (DNA): TGTGCTAGCAGCCGAGGGGGTGTGGGGAACTACGAGCAGTACTTC. The rearrangement uses TRBV7-7 and TRBJ2-7, with a possible D match to TRBD1 (6 bases). The CDR3 totals 15 residues. Germline CDR1 and CDR2: SSHAT and FNYEAQ (reference sequence).

This chain connects TRBV19 to TRBJ2-2; TRBD2 agrees at 7 bases. This CDR3 comprises 15 residues. Germline CDR1 is LNHDA and CDR2 is SQIVND (reference sequence). Germline trimming cut 4 bases from V and 4 bases from J; bases unmatched to any gene: 6. In nucleotides, the CDR3 is TGTGCCAGTAGTAGGGCGGGAGAGGGCACCGGGGAGCTGTTTTTT. Residues: CASSRAGEGTGELFF. Filled out from reference TRBV19 and TRBJ2-2, the complete variable domain reads DGGITQSPKYLFRKEGQNVTLSCEQNLNHDAMYWYRQDPGQGLRLIYYSQIVNDFQKGDIAEGYSVSREKKESFPLTVTSAQKNPTAFYLCASSRAGEGTGELFFGEGSRLTVL.